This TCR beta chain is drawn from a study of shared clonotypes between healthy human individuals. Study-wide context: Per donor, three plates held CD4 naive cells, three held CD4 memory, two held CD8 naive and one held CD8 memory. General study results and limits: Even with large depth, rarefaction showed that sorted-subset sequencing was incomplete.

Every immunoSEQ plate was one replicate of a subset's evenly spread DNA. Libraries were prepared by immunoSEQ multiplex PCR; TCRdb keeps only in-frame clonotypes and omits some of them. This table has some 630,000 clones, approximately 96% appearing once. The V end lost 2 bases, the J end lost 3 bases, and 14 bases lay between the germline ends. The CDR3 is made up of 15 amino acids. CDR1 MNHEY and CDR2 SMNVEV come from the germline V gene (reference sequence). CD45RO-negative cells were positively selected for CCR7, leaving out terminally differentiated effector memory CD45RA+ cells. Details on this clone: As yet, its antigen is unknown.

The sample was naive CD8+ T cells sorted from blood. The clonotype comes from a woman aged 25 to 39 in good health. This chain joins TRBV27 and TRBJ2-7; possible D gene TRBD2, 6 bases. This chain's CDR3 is CASSLTAGPLYEQYF. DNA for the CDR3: TGTGCCAGCAGTTTAACCGCGGGACCCCTCTACGAGCAGTACTTC.